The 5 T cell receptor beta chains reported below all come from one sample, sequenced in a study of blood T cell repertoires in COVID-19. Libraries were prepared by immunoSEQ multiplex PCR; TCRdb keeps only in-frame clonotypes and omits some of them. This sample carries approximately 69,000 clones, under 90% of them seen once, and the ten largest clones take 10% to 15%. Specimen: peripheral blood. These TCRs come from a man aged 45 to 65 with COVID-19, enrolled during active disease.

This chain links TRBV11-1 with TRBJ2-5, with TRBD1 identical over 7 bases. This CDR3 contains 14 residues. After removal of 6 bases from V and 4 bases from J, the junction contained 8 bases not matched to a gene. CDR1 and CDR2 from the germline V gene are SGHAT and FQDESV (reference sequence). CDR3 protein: CASRRQGGVETQYF. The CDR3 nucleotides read TGTGCCAGCAGGCGACAGGGTGGGGTAGAGACCCAGTACTTC.

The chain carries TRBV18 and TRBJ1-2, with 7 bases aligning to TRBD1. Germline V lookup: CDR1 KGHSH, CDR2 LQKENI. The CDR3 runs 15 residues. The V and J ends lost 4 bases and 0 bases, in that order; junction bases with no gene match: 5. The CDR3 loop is CASSLAGGPNYGYTF. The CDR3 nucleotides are TGTGCCAGCTCACTAGCAGGGGGTCCTAACTATGGCTACACCTTC.

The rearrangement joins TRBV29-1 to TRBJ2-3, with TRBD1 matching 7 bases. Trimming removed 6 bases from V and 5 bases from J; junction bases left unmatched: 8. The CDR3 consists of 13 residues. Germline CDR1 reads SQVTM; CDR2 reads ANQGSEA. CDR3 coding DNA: TGCAGCGTGAGTCGGGGACAGAGAGATACGCAGTATTTT. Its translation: CSVSRGQRDTQYF.

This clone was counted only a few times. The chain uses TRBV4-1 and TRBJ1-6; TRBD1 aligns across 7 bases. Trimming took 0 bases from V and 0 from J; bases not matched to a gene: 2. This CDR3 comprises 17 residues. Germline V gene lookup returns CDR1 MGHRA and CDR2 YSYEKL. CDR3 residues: CASSQDPGGSYNSPLHF. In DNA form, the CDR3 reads TGCGCCAGCAGCCAAGATCCAGGGGGCTCCTATAATTCACCCCTCCACTTT.

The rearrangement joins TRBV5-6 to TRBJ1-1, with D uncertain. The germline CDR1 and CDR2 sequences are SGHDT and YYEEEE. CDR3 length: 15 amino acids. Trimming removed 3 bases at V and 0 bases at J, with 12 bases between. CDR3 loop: CASSSLAALNTEAFF. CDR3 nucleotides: TGTGCCAGCAGCTCTCTGGCAGCGCTGAACACTGAAGCTTTCTTT.